This TCR beta chain was sequenced for a study of low-dose radiotherapy and immunotherapy resistance in tumors. This clonotype was seen at least ten times. Germline V gene data show CDR1 as SGHTA and CDR2 as FQGNSA. This CDR3 contains 16 residues. V was pared by 4 bases and J by 0 bases, with 16 bases between. Both TCRalpha and TCRbeta chains were reverse transcribed with V-gene-specific primers. TCRs were put through approximately 20 PCR cycles of amplification with Phusion. A constant-region primer and the V-primer adapter served as the primer pair. TCRdb redid the calling of the reads with MiXCR, one entry per CDR3 protein. The sample carries 80,000 to 95,000 distinct CDR3 sequences, 9.4% recorded once. Specified time point: before trial treatment.

The clonotype comes from a male donor with prostate cancer. The sequencing here drew on PBMCs, taken before treatment. The rearrangement links TRBV7-2 to TRBJ2-7, with TRBD1 as a possible D gene (6 bases). The CDR3 sequence is CASSSDRTAFSYEQYF. The CDR3 DNA follows: TGTGCCAGCAGCTCGGACCGGACAGCCTTCTCCTACGAGCAGTACTTC. Full variable domain (outside the CDR3, taken from reference TRBV7-2 and TRBJ2-7): GAGVSQSPSNKVTEKGKDVELRCDPISGHTALYWYRQSLGQGLEFLIYFQGNSAPDKSGLPSDRFSAERTGGSVSTLTIQRTQQEDSAVYLCASSSDRTAFSYEQYFGPGTRLTVT.